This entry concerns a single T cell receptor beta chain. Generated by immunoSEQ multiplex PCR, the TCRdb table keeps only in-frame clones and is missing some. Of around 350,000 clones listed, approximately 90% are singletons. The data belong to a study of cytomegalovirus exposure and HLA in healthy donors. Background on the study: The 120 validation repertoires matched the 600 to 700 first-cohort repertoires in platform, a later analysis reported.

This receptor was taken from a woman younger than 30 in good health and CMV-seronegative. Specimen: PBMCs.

CDR3 residues: CASSLSPRSTGAYGYTF. DNA for the CDR3: TGTGCCAGCAGCTTATCCCCGCGAAGCACTGGGGCCTATGGCTACACCTTC. The chain is built from TRBV11-2 and TRBJ1-2; the D gene is possibly TRBD1 (5 bases). V lost 2 bases and J lost 4, with 20 bases in between. CDR1 is SGHAT, CDR2 FQNNGV, per germline. The CDR3 sequence is 17 residues long.